These T cell receptor beta chains were read from a single sample in a study of T cell repertoires in cytomegalovirus infection. Their antigen targets remain unknown. Each CDR3 protein is one row after TCRdb ran MiXCR on the reads. The sample shows 650,000 to 900,000 distinct CDR3 sequences, 30% to 35% of them seen only once. Sequenced material: cultured CD8+ T cells from PBMCs, taken from culture after CMV antigen stimulation. The receptors originated from a human donor in good health (CMV status not recorded). Some clones in this sample may be carry-over from other donors' samples. Each CDR3 is given with its conserved first and last residue. The D gene is left open where the match is weak. For some rows the clone size is stated as once, few or many, or as a class when expanded; others skip it.

j_call: TRBJ1-2
cdr3_length: 12
v_call: TRBV7-2
clone_size: many
d_call: NA
cdr3_nt: TGTGCCAGCAGCCTGCCCAGGGATCGCTACACCTTC
cdr3_aa: CASSLPRDRYTF

j_call: TRBJ2-5
cdr3_length: 14
v_call: TRBV15
clone_size: NA
d_call: NA
cdr3_nt: TGTGCCACCAGCAGAGCAGGGACGAAAGAGACCCAGTACTTC
cdr3_aa: CATSRAGTKETQYF

j_call: TRBJ2-1
cdr3_length: 14
v_call: TRBV7-9
clone_size: few
d_call: TRBD2
cdr3_nt: TGTGCCAGCAGCTTTGCGGGGGGGCGAAATGAGCAGTTCTTC
cdr3_aa: CASSFAGGRNEQFF

j_call: TRBJ1-1
cdr3_length: 15
v_call: TRBV7-9
clone_size: few
d_call: NA
cdr3_nt: TGTGCCAGCAGCGGGATAAGGACACCGAACACTGAAGCTTTCTTT
cdr3_aa: CASSGIRTPNTEAFF

j_call: TRBJ1-1
cdr3_length: 13
v_call: TRBV4-1
clone_size: few
d_call: TRBD1
cdr3_nt: TGCGCCAGCAGCCCGGACAGGGATCTTGAAGCTTTCTTT
cdr3_aa: CASSPDRDLEAFF

j_call: TRBJ1-1
cdr3_length: 16
v_call: TRBV15
clone_size: few
d_call: TRBD1
cdr3_nt: TGTGCCACCAGCAGAAGAGGACAGGGATCAAACACTGAAGCTTTCTTT
cdr3_aa: CATSRRGQGSNTEAFF

j_call: TRBJ1-4
cdr3_length: 14
v_call: TRBV6-5
clone_size: NA
d_call: TRBD1
cdr3_nt: TGTGCCAGCAGCCAGGGACAGGGACATGAAAAACTGTTTTTT
cdr3_aa: CASSQGQGHEKLFF

j_call: TRBJ1-2
cdr3_length: 14
v_call: TRBV10-3
clone_size: NA
d_call: TRBD1
cdr3_nt: TGTGCCATCCGTAGTTGGCAGGGGGCGTATGGCTACACCTTC
cdr3_aa: CAIRSWQGAYGYTF

j_call: TRBJ1-3
cdr3_length: 15
v_call: TRBV7-2
clone_size: few
d_call: TRBD1
cdr3_nt: TGTGCCAGCAGCTCTTCAGAACAGGGGAGAAACACCATATATTTT
cdr3_aa: CASSSSEQGRNTIYF

j_call: TRBJ1-5
cdr3_length: 13
v_call: TRBV4-1
clone_size: NA
d_call: NA
cdr3_nt: TGCGCCAGCAGCCAAGTCCGCAATCAGCCCCAGCATTTT
cdr3_aa: CASSQVRNQPQHF

j_call: TRBJ2-3
cdr3_length: 14
v_call: TRBV27
clone_size: NA
d_call: NA
cdr3_nt: TGTGCCAGCGCCCTCGGACTGATCACAGATACGCAGTATTTT
cdr3_aa: CASALGLITDTQYF

j_call: TRBJ2-7
cdr3_length: 15
v_call: TRBV4-1
clone_size: few
d_call: TRBD1
cdr3_nt: TGCGCCAGCAGCCATGTCGAAGGACAGGGGGACGAGCAGTACTTC
cdr3_aa: CASSHVEGQGDEQYF

j_call: TRBJ2-1
cdr3_length: 14
v_call: TRBV12-3/TRBV12-4
clone_size: NA
d_call: NA
cdr3_nt: TGTGCCAGCAGTGGATCGACATCATGGGATGAGCAGTTCTTC
cdr3_aa: CASSGSTSWDEQFF

j_call: TRBJ2-1
cdr3_length: 14
v_call: TRBV7-6
clone_size: many
d_call: TRBD1
cdr3_nt: TGTGCCAGCAGCTTATACAGGGGGAGCGATGAGCAGTTCTTC
cdr3_aa: CASSLYRGSDEQFF

j_call: TRBJ2-1
cdr3_length: 15
v_call: TRBV2
clone_size: NA
d_call: NA
cdr3_nt: TGTGTCAGCAAACAGGGTGGAGGCTCCTACAATGAGCAGTTCTTC
cdr3_aa: CVSKQGGGSYNEQFF

j_call: TRBJ2-2
cdr3_length: 10
v_call: TRBV7-6
clone_size: NA
d_call: NA
cdr3_nt: TGTGCCGCGGGCACCGGGGAGCTGTTTTTT
cdr3_aa: CAAGTGELFF

j_call: TRBJ2-2
cdr3_length: 13
v_call: TRBV7-6
clone_size: NA
d_call: NA
cdr3_nt: TGTGCCAGCATCCCTAGTAACACCGGGGAGCTGTTTTTT
cdr3_aa: CASIPSNTGELFF

j_call: TRBJ2-1
cdr3_length: 15
v_call: TRBV27
clone_size: NA
d_call: TRBD2
cdr3_nt: TGTGCCAACAGTTTAGTAGCGGGGGGGCTTAATGAGCAGTTCTTC
cdr3_aa: CANSLVAGGLNEQFF

j_call: TRBJ2-1
cdr3_length: 16
v_call: TRBV4-1
clone_size: few
d_call: TRBD1
cdr3_nt: TGCGCCAGCAGCTTACGGACAGGGGGGAGAGGCAATGAGCAGTTCTTC
cdr3_aa: CASSLRTGGRGNEQFF

j_call: TRBJ1-3
cdr3_length: 16
v_call: TRBV28
clone_size: NA
d_call: NA
cdr3_nt: TGTGCCAGCAGTTTAAGCCGGGTAAAGGGTGGAAACACCATATATTTT
cdr3_aa: CASSLSRVKGGNTIYF

j_call: TRBJ1-6
cdr3_length: 18
v_call: TRBV6-6
clone_size: NA
d_call: TRBD1
cdr3_nt: TGTGCCAGCAGTTCAAGGACAGGACAGGGCGTCCTCAATTCACCCCTCCACTTT
cdr3_aa: CASSSRTGQGVLNSPLHF

j_call: TRBJ2-5
cdr3_length: 18
v_call: TRBV7-8
clone_size: many
d_call: TRBD1
cdr3_nt: TGTGCCAGCAGCCCCAGCCGCCCCGGGACAGGGAAAGGAGAGACCCAGTACTTC
cdr3_aa: CASSPSRPGTGKGETQYF

j_call: TRBJ2-1
cdr3_length: 13
v_call: TRBV6-1
clone_size: NA
d_call: NA
cdr3_nt: TGTGCCACCTGGGAGGGGGTAGACAATGAGCAGTTCTTC
cdr3_aa: CATWEGVDNEQFF

j_call: TRBJ2-5
cdr3_length: 9
v_call: TRBV25-1
clone_size: NA
d_call: NA
cdr3_nt: TGTGCCAGCAGGGGTTGCCAGTACTTC
cdr3_aa: CASRGCQYF

j_call: TRBJ1-5
cdr3_length: 16
v_call: TRBV6-1
clone_size: NA
d_call: TRBD1
cdr3_nt: TGTGCCAGCAGTGTTAGGGACAGGGCCCGGAATCAGCCCCAGCATTTT
cdr3_aa: CASSVRDRARNQPQHF

j_call: TRBJ1-1
cdr3_length: 15
v_call: TRBV6-5
clone_size: NA
d_call: NA
cdr3_nt: TGTGCCAGCACCATAATAGGGGATGAGGCCACTGAAGCTTTCTTT
cdr3_aa: CASTIIGDEATEAFF

j_call: TRBJ1-6
cdr3_length: 15
v_call: TRBV7-6
clone_size: NA
d_call: NA
cdr3_nt: TGTGCCAGCAGCTACACACAGGGAGATAATTCACCCCTCCACTTT
cdr3_aa: CASSYTQGDNSPLHF

j_call: TRBJ1-6
cdr3_length: 14
v_call: TRBV12-3/TRBV12-4
clone_size: few
d_call: NA
cdr3_nt: TGTGCCAGCAGGGATGAGGATGATAATTCACCCCTCCACTTT
cdr3_aa: CASRDEDDNSPLHF

j_call: TRBJ1-1
cdr3_length: 19
v_call: TRBV19
clone_size: NA
d_call: NA
cdr3_nt: TGTGCCAGTAGCGTCATAACCAGGAGGCGGACCTTAAAGAACACTGAAGCTTTCTTT
cdr3_aa: CASSVITRRRTLKNTEAFF

j_call: TRBJ2-1
cdr3_length: 14
v_call: TRBV6-1
clone_size: few
d_call: TRBD2
cdr3_nt: TGTGCCATCCTCGTAGCGGGGGGGCCTTTTGAGCAGTTCTTC
cdr3_aa: CAILVAGGPFEQFF

j_call: TRBJ1-2
cdr3_length: 13
v_call: TRBV5-6
clone_size: NA
d_call: NA
cdr3_nt: TGTGCCAGCAGGTTTAGGGGTATCTATGGCTACACCTTC
cdr3_aa: CASRFRGIYGYTF

j_call: TRBJ2-6
cdr3_length: 18
v_call: TRBV5-1
clone_size: few
d_call: TRBD1
cdr3_nt: TGCGCCAGCAGCTGGACAGGGGCGGAAATCTCTGGGGCCAACGTCCTGACTTTC
cdr3_aa: CASSWTGAEISGANVLTF

j_call: TRBJ2-2
cdr3_length: 17
v_call: TRBV5-1
clone_size: few
d_call: TRBD2
cdr3_nt: TGCGCCAGCAGCCTCGGGACTAGCGGGGTGAACACCGGGGAGCTGTTTTTT
cdr3_aa: CASSLGTSGVNTGELFF

j_call: TRBJ1-2
cdr3_length: 13
v_call: TRBV10-3
clone_size: NA
d_call: NA
cdr3_nt: TGTGCCACTTATGAGGGGACCCACTATGGCTACACCTTC
cdr3_aa: CATYEGTHYGYTF

j_call: TRBJ2-1
cdr3_length: 17
v_call: TRBV15
clone_size: few
d_call: TRBD2
cdr3_nt: TGTGCCACCAGCAGACCCCAGCGGGGGGTTACTTTGAAGGAGCAGTTCTTC
cdr3_aa: CATSRPQRGVTLKEQFF